The clone carrying this TCR beta chain has just one count. Its antigen is unidentified. PCR primers comprised 60 Vbeta and 13 Jbeta primers. This table comes from immunoSEQ multiplex PCR, and its TCRdb copy is limited to in-frame clones, with some not included. The sample has some 150,000 clones, 70% to 80% seen once. The data derive from a study of cytomegalovirus exposure and HLA in healthy donors. Overall study results and limits: Most CMV-associated TCR beta chains appeared HLA-restricted in a later analysis.

V lost 6 bases and J lost 6; bases outside the gene matches: 15. The germline V gene encodes CDR1 LNHDA and CDR2 SQIVND (reference sequence). CDR3 length: 17 amino acids. The gene calls are TRBV19 and TRBJ1-5; 9 nucleotides line up with TRBD1. Sequencing was performed on PBMCs. The clonotype originates from a female donor in good health and CMV-seronegative. The CDR3 DNA sequence: TGTGCCAGTAGGGGGGGTGGGGGGACAGGGATCGTTCAGCCCCAGCATTTT. It translates to CASRGGGGTGIVQPQHF.